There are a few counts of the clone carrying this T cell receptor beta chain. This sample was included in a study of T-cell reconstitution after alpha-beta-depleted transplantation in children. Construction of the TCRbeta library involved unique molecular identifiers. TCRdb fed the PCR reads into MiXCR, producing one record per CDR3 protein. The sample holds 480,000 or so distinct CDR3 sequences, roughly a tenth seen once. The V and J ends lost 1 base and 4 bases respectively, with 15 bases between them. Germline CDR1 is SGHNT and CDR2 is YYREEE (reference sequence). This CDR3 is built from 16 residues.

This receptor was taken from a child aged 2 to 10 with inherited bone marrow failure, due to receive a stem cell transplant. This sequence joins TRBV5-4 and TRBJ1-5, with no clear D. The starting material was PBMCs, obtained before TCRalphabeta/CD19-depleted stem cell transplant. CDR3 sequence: CASSLFSPERNQPQHF. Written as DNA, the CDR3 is TGTGCCAGCAGCTTGTTCAGTCCGGAACGAAATCAGCCCCAGCATTTT.